Shown below are 17 T cell receptor beta chains from a single sample sequenced in a study of CD8 T cells in cerebrospinal fluid in Alzheimer's disease. TCRdb re-called the 10x single-cell sequencing reads and shows each CDR3 protein once, DNA omitted. This table lists roughly 1,200 distinct CDR3 sequences. Sequencing used cerebrospinal fluid. The receptors originated from a human donor with Alzheimer's disease.

Its frequency marks this clonotype as medium-sized. V and J are TRBV3-1 and TRBJ2-6. Per the germline V gene, CDR1 is LGHDT and CDR2 is YNNKEL (reference sequence). The CDR3 totals 16 residues. The CDR3: CASSHLGVSGANVLTF.

The V and J genes are TRBV2 and TRBJ2-1; TCRdb returns TRBD1, unconfirmable since there is no DNA. Germline V gene sequence: CDR1 SNHLY, CDR2 FYNNEI. This CDR3 has 14 amino acids. The CDR3 loop is CASRGGGTLNEQFF.

This clonotype ranks as large in terms of frequency. V and J are TRBV20-1 and TRBJ2-3; TCRdb proposes TRBD2, but this gene call is untestable without DNA. Germline V gives CDR1 DFQATT, CDR2 SNEGSKA (reference sequence). This CDR3 has 17 amino acids. The chain's CDR3 is CSARGPGSGRFTDTQYF.

In terms of frequency, this clonotype is medium-sized. The gene calls are TRBV6-1 and TRBJ1-1; TCRdb's D call of TRBD1 is untestable without DNA. The CDR3 has 15 amino acids. CDR1 MNHNS and CDR2 SASEGT come from the germline V gene. CDR3 in amino acids: CASREVWTGWTEAFF.

This clonotype is large by frequency. The chain uses TRBV12-3 or TRBV12-4 and TRBJ1-2. The CDR3 loop spans 15 amino acids. The CDR3 spells CASSLAADGRVGYTF.

Frequency places this clonotype as medium-sized. The rearrangement uses TRBV20-1 and TRBJ1-2; no DNA is available, so the TRBD1 call from TCRdb remains unchecked. The germline CDR1 and CDR2 sequences are DFQATT and SNEGSKA (reference sequence). The CDR3 is 14 amino acids. CDR3 amino acids: CSAEGSRVGYGYTF.

Judged by frequency, this clonotype is medium-sized. This chain links TRBV12-3 or TRBV12-4 with TRBJ1-1; TCRdb's assignment of TRBD1 cannot be checked, as there is no DNA. This CDR3 is built from 14 residues. Here the CDR3 reads CASSPDLRTTEAFF.

This clonotype is identified as medium-sized from frequency. The CDR3 is CASSPTVQSSYEQYF. The genes are TRBV18 and TRBJ2-7; TCRdb proposes TRBD1, but this gene call is untestable without DNA. The V gene's germline CDR1 is KGHSH and CDR2 LQKENI. The CDR3 extends over 15 amino acids. The full variable domain, in which reference TRBV18 and TRBJ2-7 provide the parts outside the CDR3, is NAGVMQNPRHLVRRRGQEARLRCSPMKGHSHVYWYRQLPEEGLKFMVYLQKENIIDESGMPKERFSAEFPKEGPSILRIQQVVRGDSAAYFCASSPTVQSSYEQYFGPGTRLTVT.

By frequency, this clonotype registers medium-sized. The V gene is TRBV2, the J gene TRBJ2-7; TCRdb reports TRBD1, a call that lacks DNA to check it against. Germline V gene sequence: CDR1 SNHLY, CDR2 FYNNEI. This CDR3 is built from 14 residues. The CDR3 loop is CASSETDRGYEQYF.

Its frequency marks this clonotype as large. This chain joins TRBV21-1 and TRBJ2-7; TCRdb proposes TRBD1, but this gene call is untestable without DNA. TRBV21-1 corresponds to a pseudogene. The CDR3 is 14 amino acids. The CDR3 protein is CASSISTGSYEQYF.

Measured by frequency, this clonotype is medium-sized. This chain connects TRBV6-5 to TRBJ2-2; TCRdb names TRBD1, which stays unverified in the absence of DNA. CDR1 and CDR2 from the germline V gene are MNHEY and SVGAGI. This CDR3 spans 16 amino acids. CDR3 region: CASRKAGTGSTGELFF.

This clonotype is deemed large (0.1 to 1%) by its frequency. The gene calls are TRBV7-3 and TRBJ1-2. This CDR3 has 12 amino acids. The V gene's germline CDR1 is SGHTA and CDR2 FQGTGA. The CDR3 loop is CASSLSGYGYTF.

The chain uses TRBV6-1 and TRBJ2-5. CDR1 is MNHNS, CDR2 SASEGT, per germline. The CDR3 consists of 15 residues. The CDR3 sequence is CASSDLPRFQETQYF.

By frequency, this clonotype registers medium-sized. This chain connects TRBV19 to TRBJ1-3. The CDR3 sequence is 15 residues long. Germline V lookup: CDR1 LNHDA, CDR2 SQIVND (reference sequence). The CDR3 protein is CASTLRLLSGNTIYF.

Frequency places this clonotype as large (0.1 to 1%). The chain recombines TRBV12-2 with TRBJ1-2; TCRdb outputs TRBD1, but without DNA this stays unchecked. TRBV12-2 is reported as a pseudogene. This CDR3 contains 13 residues. The CDR3 region is CARSPGQPGLDTF.

This clonotype shows up as medium-sized (0.01 to 0.1%) by frequency. The genes are TRBV6-4 and TRBJ1-1; no DNA is available, so the TRBD1 call from TCRdb remains unchecked. Germline CDR1 is MRHNA and CDR2 is SNTAGT. CDR3 length: 14 residues. Here the CDR3 reads CASSPGGASTEAFF.

This clonotype is medium-sized by frequency. The J gene is TRBJ1-6, the V gene TRBV5-1; TCRdb returns TRBD1, unconfirmable since there is no DNA. Germline V gives CDR1 SGHRS, CDR2 YFSETQ. The CDR3 runs to 14 residues. CDR3 sequence: CASSLEGSSGPLHF.